This is a list of T cell receptor beta chains from one sample in a study of T cells in localized non-small cell lung cancer. Profiling relied on immunoSEQ multiplex PCR, and the TCRdb table lists in-frame clones only, not all of them. The table includes roughly 2,800 clones, approximately 23% detected once. The sequencing used lung tumor tissue, collected before any cancer treatment. The receptors were gathered from a man between 40 and 75 years old with stage I squamous cell lung carcinoma. The CDR3 runs from the conserved cysteine through the conserved F or W. Fields, in order: clone size, V gene, D gene, J gene, CDR3 protein, CDR3 DNA. D genes are given only for firm matches. Clone size is given for some rows only: seen once, a few or many times, or a class if the clone is expanded.

clone size: NA; V gene: TRBV5-1; D gene: NA; J gene: TRBJ1-1; CDR3 protein: CASSLWGARGTEAFF; CDR3 DNA: TGCGCCAGCAGCTTGTGGGGGGCTAGGGGCACTGAAGCTTTCTTT
clone size: medium-sized; V gene: TRBV9; D gene: TRBD2; J gene: TRBJ2-7; CDR3 protein: CASSLRGGAYEQYF; CDR3 DNA: TGTGCCAGCAGCCTCCGGGGAGGGGCTTACGAGCAGTACTTC
clone size: few; V gene: TRBV2; D gene: TRBD1; J gene: TRBJ1-3; CDR3 protein: CASRRWTGEGNTIYF; CDR3 DNA: TGTGCCAGCAGACGCTGGACAGGAGAAGGAAACACCATATATTTT
clone size: medium-sized; V gene: TRBV11-3; D gene: NA; J gene: TRBJ2-7; CDR3 protein: CASSLVAGPTYEQYF; CDR3 DNA: TGTGCCAGCAGCTTAGTCGCAGGGCCCACCTACGAGCAGTACTTC
clone size: NA; V gene: TRBV19; D gene: NA; J gene: TRBJ1-1; CDR3 protein: CASSTVGEAFF; CDR3 DNA: TGTGCCAGTAGTACTGTGGGTGAAGCTTTCTTT
clone size: NA; V gene: TRBV18; D gene: NA; J gene: TRBJ1-2; CDR3 protein: CASSLGTAEYGYTF; CDR3 DNA: TGTGCCAGCTCCCTCGGGACGGCGGAATATGGCTACACCTTC
clone size: medium-sized; V gene: TRBV28; D gene: NA; J gene: TRBJ1-2; CDR3 protein: CASSSGANYGYTF; CDR3 DNA: TGTGCCAGCAGTTCTGGGGCGAACTATGGCTACACCTTC
clone size: medium-sized; V gene: TRBV6-8; D gene: NA; J gene: TRBJ2-5; CDR3 protein: CAIRGDAPTQETQYF; CDR3 DNA: TGTGCCATCAGGGGGGACGCGCCGACTCAAGAGACCCAGTACTTC
clone size: NA; V gene: TRBV5-1; D gene: TRBD1; J gene: TRBJ1-2; CDR3 protein: CASSNGQVKNGYTF; CDR3 DNA: TGCGCCAGCAGCAATGGACAGGTAAAGAATGGCTACACCTTC
clone size: NA; V gene: TRBV14; D gene: NA; J gene: TRBJ2-1; CDR3 protein: CASSQASVDNEQFF; CDR3 DNA: TGTGCCAGCAGCCAAGCTTCCGTAGACAATGAGCAGTTCTTC
clone size: medium-sized; V gene: TRBV4-1; D gene: TRBD2; J gene: TRBJ2-7; CDR3 protein: CASSHPGLAGGPREQYF; CDR3 DNA: TGCGCCAGCAGCCACCCGGGACTAGCGGGGGGGCCTCGCGAGCAGTACTTC
clone size: NA; V gene: TRBV12-5; D gene: TRBD1; J gene: TRBJ2-2; CDR3 protein: CASIYRQGPNTGELFF; CDR3 DNA: TGTGCCAGCATCTACAGACAGGGACCGAACACCGGGGAGCTGTTTTTT
clone size: NA; V gene: TRBV7-2; D gene: TRBD2; J gene: TRBJ2-2; CDR3 protein: CASSFLELAGGRGGELFF; CDR3 DNA: TGTGCCAGCAGCTTCCTAGAACTAGCGGGGGGCCGTGGCGGGGAGCTGTTTTTT
clone size: NA; V gene: TRBV6-8; D gene: NA; J gene: TRBJ2-5; CDR3 protein: CASTLGLSGETQYF; CDR3 DNA: TGTGCCAGCACCCTAGGACTCAGCGGAGAGACCCAGTACTTC
clone size: medium-sized; V gene: TRBV9; D gene: NA; J gene: TRBJ1-1; CDR3 protein: CASREAGLRNTEAFF; CDR3 DNA: TGTGCCAGCAGGGAGGCCGGGTTGAGAAATACTGAAGCTTTCTTT
clone size: NA; V gene: TRBV19; D gene: TRBD2; J gene: TRBJ2-1; CDR3 protein: CARPGLAGVMDNEQFF; CDR3 DNA: TGTGCCAGGCCCGGACTAGCGGGGGTGATGGACAATGAGCAGTTCTTC
clone size: NA; V gene: TRBV15; D gene: NA; J gene: TRBJ1-5; CDR3 protein: CATSRDGGGYSNQPQHF; CDR3 DNA: TGTGCCACCAGCAGAGATGGGGGGGGGTATAGCAATCAGCCCCAGCATTTT
clone size: once; V gene: TRBV5-1; D gene: TRBD1; J gene: TRBJ1-1; CDR3 protein: CASSGSDRGNTEAFF; CDR3 DNA: TGCGCCAGCAGCGGCTCGGACAGGGGGAACACTGAAGCTTTCTTT